This record covers a single TCR beta chain. This specimen comes from a study of tumor-infiltrating lymphocytes in localized non-small cell lung cancer. The table came from immunoSEQ multiplex PCR; TCRdb's copy has only in-frame clones and leaves some out. The table includes just under 5,000 clones, 90% to 97% detected once. The receptor was derived from a human donor with non-small cell lung cancer. The sequenced material came from uninvolved lung tissue not adjacent to the tumor.

In DNA form, the CDR3 reads TGTGCCAGCAGCTTACTCGGCAGCTTCTATGGCTACACCTTC. Amino acids: CASSLLGSFYGYTF. The V and J genes are TRBV11-2 and TRBJ1-2; no firm D call. Germline values: CDR1 SGHAT, CDR2 FQNNGV. The CDR3 totals 14 residues. Trimming removed 2 bases at V and 4 bases at J, with 11 bases between.